This T cell receptor (beta chain) was sequenced during a study of blood T cell repertoires in COVID-19. The CDR3 length is 15 residues. Trimming took off 1 base at V and 1 base at J, with 8 bases between the two ends. Germline V lookup: CDR1 SGHTA, CDR2 FQGNSA. As originally analysed: Reference gene primer amplification gave estimated nucleated cell counts. Some clones are missing from TCRdb's copy, which holds only in-frame ones; the method was immunoSEQ multiplex PCR. The DNA was the basis for D and trimming; V, J and clone size are from that table. This table holds 210,000 or so clones, 70% to 90% found once.

Source material: peripheral blood. The chain has TRBV7-2 and TRBJ1-3; weak D call: TRBD1 (5 bases). This TCR derives from a young woman who had recovered from COVID-19. In nucleotides, the CDR3 is TGTGCCAGCAGCTTAGTGGGGGGTTCTGGAAACACCATATATTTT. Protein sequence: CASSLVGGSGNTIYF. Filled out from reference TRBV7-2 and TRBJ1-3, the complete variable domain reads GAGVSQSPSNKVTEKGKDVELRCDPISGHTALYWYRQSLGQGLEFLIYFQGNSAPDKSGLPSDRFSAERTGGSVSTLTIQRTQQEDSAVYLCASSLVGGSGNTIYFGEGSWLTVV.